There are a few counts of the clone carrying this T cell receptor beta chain. RNA was isolated and reverse transcribed to cDNA, the sequencing template. The assay was immunoSEQ multiplex PCR, and TCRdb's table has in-frame clones only and misses some. The sample includes about 180,000 clones, 40% to 65% of them seen just once. The J segment lost 2 bases and the V segment lost 11 bases, leaving 7 bases of the junction unmatched. CDR1 SGHAT and CDR2 FQNNGV come from the germline V gene. The CDR3 length is 13 residues. Treatment reported: oral pan-JAK inhibitor, 5-10 mg twice daily. PBMCs were stained for CD3, CD4 and CD8, and CD4+ and CD8+ T cells were sorted. This entry is derived from a study of CD8+ T cells in alopecia areata.

The rearrangement joins TRBV11-2 to TRBJ2-3; the match to TRBD2 covers 7 bases. The sequencing here drew on CD8+ T cells sorted from blood, taken around week 54, from a patient treated with tofacitinib. The clonotype was recovered from a human donor with alopecia areata. This chain's CDR3 is CAWGGWATDTQYF. The CDR3 DNA reads TGTGCCTGGGGAGGGTGGGCCACAGATACGCAGTATTTT. Combining the CDR3 with reference TRBV11-2 and TRBJ2-3 gives the whole variable domain EAGVAQSPRYKIIEKRQSVAFWCNPISGHATLYWYQQILGQGPKLLIQFQNNGVVDDSQLPKDRFSAERLKGVDSTLKIQPAKLEDSAVYLCAWGGWATDTQYFGPGTRLTVL.